This record covers a single T cell receptor (beta chain). The clone's antigen remains unknown. Within one base of it there is no much larger clone, and no base qualities were kept. Each donor gave one peripheral blood draw, around 100 mL on average, collected into heparinised tubes. Naive, central memory, regulatory and stem cell-like memory CD4+ T cells were sorted on a BD FACSAria II using a panel including CD45RO, CCR7, CD25, CD127, CD95 and CD27. A purity above 95% was achieved for all sorted populations. PBMCs were isolated immediately by Lymphoprep density gradient centrifugation and stained directly without culture. Samples were stained and sorted in pairs, with one healthy donor and one patient per experiment, so that batch effects were minimized. V and J are trimmed by 4 bases and 3 bases, and the gene matches miss 0 bases of the junction. The germline V gene specifies SGHNT as CDR1 and YENEEA as CDR2. Counted from cysteine to phenylalanine, this CDR3 has 13 amino acids. The CDR3 DNA has 39 bases and is translated from base 1.

This sample stems from a study of beta chain features in type 1 diabetes (dated by TCRdb to the late 2010s). Describing the broader study: No differences in mean age, gender distribution, total cell number or subset yield were found between patients and healthy donors. The study compared TCRB repertoires of sorted circulating CD4+ T cell subsets between recently diagnosed type 1 diabetes patients and matched healthy donors. Regulatory and stem cell-like memory subsets were obtained from only 8 patients and roughly eight healthy donors, while naive and central memory subsets were obtained from all 30 or so donors. A total of 85 million to 140 million sorted cells were examined across all samples, and the number of cells per subset was strongly correlated with RNA yield.

The High Capacity cDNA Reverse Transcription Kit was used to reverse transcribe all of the isolated RNA, meaning that expressed TCRB transcripts were what got sequenced. Deep immunoSEQ sequencing was performed on naive, central memory and regulatory T cell samples, with an average of about 4 million total reads per sample. Sorted cells were lysed in RLT buffer, and RNA was extracted using DNase-treated RNeasy Micro or Mini kits according to cell number. Each cell subset was processed separately to prevent cross-contamination, with patient and healthy donor samples processed together. Using the immunoSEQ multiplex PCR, TCRB sequences were amplified from cDNA into 87-bp fragments spanning the CDR3 region. Sequencing of the amplicons was done on the Illumina HiSeq platform. In the original analysis: Synthetic template baselines were used to correct PCR bias computationally, reads within Hamming distance 2 were collapsed, and singletons that could not be merged were discarded. Reads were aligned to IMGT to assign V, D and J genes, CDR3 length, and insertions or deletions at six rearrangement sites. Within each subset, clonotype counts were normalized to sorted cell number, after which true diversity and Gini coefficients were computed with the tcR R package. The overlap coefficient, calculated on TCRB nucleotide sequences, was used to measure repertoire sharing. Out-of-frame TCRB sequences from naive cells were analyzed to stand in for the pre-selection repertoire. Not all clones reach the TCRdb copy of this immuneACCESS table, which keeps in-frame sequences only. Checked studies attribute under half of the gap to unresolved V genes and leave the rest unexplained. V and J calls and clone size are copied from that table; D and trimming were computed from the DNA. This sample gives around 340,000 clones in total; 15% to 20% of them show up just once. The ten largest clones capture under 0.055% of the sample.

The paper's findings and limits, for the study overall: At VDJ recombination sites, type 1 diabetes patients had fewer insertions and more deleted nucleotides, which implies abnormalities in thymic rearrangement. Type 1 diabetes patients showed a moderate but significant shortening of TCRB CDR3 length in all four CD4+ subsets. Naive, central memory and regulatory TCRB repertoires appeared to be more alike among patients than among healthy donors. PCR might favor shorter templates, but patient and control samples were amplified and corrected together, so any skew would affect both groups equally. Because the HLA sub-analyses included only small numbers of individuals, any influence of HLA type on TCRB rearrangement was left unresolved. Because cDNA was sequenced instead of genomic DNA, highly expressing activated cells could be over-represented, though the groups showed no difference in activation or CD3 levels.

The specimen was naive CD4+ T cells from blood. In light of the paper, this sample's cell subset or site label describes: true naive CD4+ T cells. The TCR comes from a woman aged 18-29 years in good health. The chain is made from TRBV11-3 and TRBJ2-5; 9 middle bases align to TRBD1. The CDR3 protein is CASSWDREETQYF. At the DNA level, the sequence is TGTGCCAGCAGCTGGGACAGGGAAGAGACCCAGTACTTC.